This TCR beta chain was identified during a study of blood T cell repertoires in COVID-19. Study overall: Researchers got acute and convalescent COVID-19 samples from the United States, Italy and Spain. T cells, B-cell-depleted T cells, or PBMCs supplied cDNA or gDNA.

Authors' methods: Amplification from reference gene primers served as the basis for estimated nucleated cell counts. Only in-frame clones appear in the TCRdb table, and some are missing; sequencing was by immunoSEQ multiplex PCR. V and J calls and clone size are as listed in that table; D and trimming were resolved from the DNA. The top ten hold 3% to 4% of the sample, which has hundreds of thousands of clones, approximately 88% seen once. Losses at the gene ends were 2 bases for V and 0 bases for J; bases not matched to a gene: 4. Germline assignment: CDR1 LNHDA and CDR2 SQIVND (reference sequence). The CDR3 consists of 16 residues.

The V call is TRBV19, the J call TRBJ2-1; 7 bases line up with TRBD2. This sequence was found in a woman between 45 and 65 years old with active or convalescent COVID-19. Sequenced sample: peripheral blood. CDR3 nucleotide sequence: TGTGCCAGTAGTATAAGGGCGGGAGCCTCCTACAATGAGCAGTTCTTC. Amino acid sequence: CASSIRAGASYNEQFF.